This T cell receptor beta chain was observed in a study of blood T cell repertoires in COVID-19. Study details: Acute and convalescent COVID-19 specimens originated in the United States, Italy and Spain. PBMCs, B-cell-depleted T cells, or T cells provided the cDNA or gDNA that made up the material.

A Seattle source enrolled patients during active infection and followed them longitudinally. Per the original data handling: By means of reference gene primer amplification, nucleated cell counts were estimated. Measured with immunoSEQ multiplex PCR; TCRdb has only the in-frame clones, and not every one. That table furnishes V, J and clone size, whereas the DNA furnished D and trimming. The data hold more than 85,000 clones, with around 90% observed a single time. This CDR3 has 15 amino acids. J gave up 4 bases and V 4 bases, and 7 bases lay outside the gene matches. Germline CDR1 is KGHSH and CDR2 is LQKENI.

This clonotype was sampled from a woman between 45 and 65 years old with COVID-19, enrolled during active disease. Sequenced sample: peripheral blood. The V call is TRBV18, the J call TRBJ2-7, with 10 bases that match TRBD1. DNA for the CDR3: TGTGCCAGCTCACAATCCGGGACAGGGGTTTACGAGCAGTACTTC. Translated: CASSQSGTGVYEQYF. The full variable domain, completed using reference TRBV18 and TRBJ2-7, is NAGVMQNPRHLVRRRGQEARLRCSPMKGHSHVYWYRQLPEEGLKFMVYLQKENIIDESGMPKERFSAEFPKEGPSILRIQQVVRGDSAAYFCASSQSGTGVYEQYFGPGTRLTVT.